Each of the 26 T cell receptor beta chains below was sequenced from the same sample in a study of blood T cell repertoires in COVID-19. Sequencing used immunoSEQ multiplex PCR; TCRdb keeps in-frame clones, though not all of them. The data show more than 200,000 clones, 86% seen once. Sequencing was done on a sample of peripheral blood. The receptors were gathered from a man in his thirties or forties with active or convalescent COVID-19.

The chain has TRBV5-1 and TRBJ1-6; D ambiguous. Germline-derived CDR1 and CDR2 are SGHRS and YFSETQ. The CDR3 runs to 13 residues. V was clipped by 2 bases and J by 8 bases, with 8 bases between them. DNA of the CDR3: TGCGCCAGCAGCTTAGCGGATGATTCACCCCTCCACTTT. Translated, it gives CASSLADDSPLHF.

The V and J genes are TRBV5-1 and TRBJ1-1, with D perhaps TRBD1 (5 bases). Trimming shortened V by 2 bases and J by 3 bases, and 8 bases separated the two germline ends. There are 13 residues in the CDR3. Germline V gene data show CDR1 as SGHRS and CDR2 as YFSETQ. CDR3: CASSFGGDTEAFF. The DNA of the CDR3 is TGCGCCAGCAGCTTCGGAGGGGACACTGAAGCTTTCTTT. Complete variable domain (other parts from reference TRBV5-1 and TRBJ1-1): KAGVTQTPRYLIKTRGQQVTLSCSPISGHRSVSWYQQTPGQGLQFLFEYFSETQRNKGNFPGRFSGRQFSNSRSEMNVSTLELGDSALYLCASSFGGDTEAFFGQGTRLTVV.

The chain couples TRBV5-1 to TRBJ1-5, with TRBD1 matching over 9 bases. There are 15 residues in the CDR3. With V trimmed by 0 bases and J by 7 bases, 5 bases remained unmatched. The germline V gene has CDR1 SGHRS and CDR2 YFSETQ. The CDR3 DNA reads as TGCGCCAGCAGCTTGGCGGGACAGGGAGGGCAGCCCCAGCATTTT. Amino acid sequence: CASSLAGQGGQPQHF.

In DNA, the CDR3 is TGTGCCAGCAGCTTAGTTCGAGAAGAGACCCAGTACTTC. This encodes CASSLVREETQYF. The J gene is TRBJ2-5, the V gene TRBV7-2, with D unresolved. This CDR3 spans 13 amino acids. V was pared by 1 base and J by 3 bases, with 6 bases between. The germline V gene encodes CDR1 SGHTA and CDR2 FQGNSA.

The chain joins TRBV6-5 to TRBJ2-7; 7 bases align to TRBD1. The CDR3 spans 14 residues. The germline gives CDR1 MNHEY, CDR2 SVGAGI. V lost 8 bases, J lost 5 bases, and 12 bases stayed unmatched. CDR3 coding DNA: TGTGCCAGCGGGGGTAGGGGGCCGGTGGACGAGCAGTACTTC. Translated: CASGGRGPVDEQYF.

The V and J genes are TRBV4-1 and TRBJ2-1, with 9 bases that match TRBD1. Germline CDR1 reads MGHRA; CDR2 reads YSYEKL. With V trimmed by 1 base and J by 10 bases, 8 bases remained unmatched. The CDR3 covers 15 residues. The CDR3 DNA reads TGCGCCAGCAGCCAAGTGGGACAGGGAAGCTCGGAGCAGTTCTTC. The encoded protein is CASSQVGQGSSEQFF.

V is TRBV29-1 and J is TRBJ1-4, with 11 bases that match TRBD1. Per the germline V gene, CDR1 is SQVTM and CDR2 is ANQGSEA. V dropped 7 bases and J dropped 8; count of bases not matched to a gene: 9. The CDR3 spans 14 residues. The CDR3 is CSGKRTGGEEKLFF. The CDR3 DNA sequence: TGCAGCGGGAAAAGGACAGGGGGCGAGGAAAAACTGTTTTTT.

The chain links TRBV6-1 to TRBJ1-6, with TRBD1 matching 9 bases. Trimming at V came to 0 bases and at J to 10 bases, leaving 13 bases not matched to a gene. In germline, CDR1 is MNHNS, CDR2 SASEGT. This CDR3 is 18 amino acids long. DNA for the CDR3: TGTGCCAGCAGTGAAGCGAGGTATACCGGGACAGGGAGCTCACCCCTCCACTTT. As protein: CASSEARYTGTGSSPLHF.

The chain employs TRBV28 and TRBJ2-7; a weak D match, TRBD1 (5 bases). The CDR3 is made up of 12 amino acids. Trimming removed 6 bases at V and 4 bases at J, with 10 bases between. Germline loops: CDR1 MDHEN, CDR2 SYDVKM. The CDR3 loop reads CASRGVGYEQYF. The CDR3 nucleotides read TGTGCCAGCAGAGGGGTAGGGTACGAGCAGTACTTC.

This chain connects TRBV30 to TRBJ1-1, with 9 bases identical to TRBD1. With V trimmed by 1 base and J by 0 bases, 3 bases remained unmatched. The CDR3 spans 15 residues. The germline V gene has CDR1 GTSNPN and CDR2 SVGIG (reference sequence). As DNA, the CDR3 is TGTGCCTGGAGTGGAGGGACAGGGATGAACACTGAAGCTTTCTTT. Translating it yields CAWSGGTGMNTEAFF.

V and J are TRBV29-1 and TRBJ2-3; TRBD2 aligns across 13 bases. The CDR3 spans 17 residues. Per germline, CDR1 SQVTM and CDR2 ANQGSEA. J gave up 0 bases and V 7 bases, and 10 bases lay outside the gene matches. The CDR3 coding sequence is TGCAGCGCCGGATGGACTAGCGGGGGATCTAGCACAGATACGCAGTATTTT. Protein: CSAGWTSGGSSTDTQYF.

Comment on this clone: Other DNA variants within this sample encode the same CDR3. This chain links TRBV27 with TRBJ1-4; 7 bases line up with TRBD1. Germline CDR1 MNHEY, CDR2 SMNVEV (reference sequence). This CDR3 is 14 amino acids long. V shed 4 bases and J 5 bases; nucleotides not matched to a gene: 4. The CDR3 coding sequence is TGTGCCAGCAGTTCGAGGGGGCCCAATGAAAAACTGTTTTTT. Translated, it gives CASSSRGPNEKLFF.

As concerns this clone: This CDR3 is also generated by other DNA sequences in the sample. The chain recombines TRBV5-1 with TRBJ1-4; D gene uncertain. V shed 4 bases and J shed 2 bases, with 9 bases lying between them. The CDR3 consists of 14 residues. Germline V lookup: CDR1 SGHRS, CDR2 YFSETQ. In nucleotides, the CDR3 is TGCGCCAGCAGCAGAGGGAATACTAATGAAAAACTGTTTTTT. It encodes CASSRGNTNEKLFF.

CDR3 amino acids: CASSDLGGGQPQHF. CDR3 DNA: TGTGCCAGCAGTGATTTGGGGGGTGGACAGCCCCAGCATTTT. This chain connects TRBV6-1 to TRBJ1-5, with D possibly being TRBD1 (5 bases). The V gene lost 3 bases and the J gene lost 7 bases, with 13 bases spanning the gap. There are 14 residues in the CDR3. Germline CDR1 is MNHNS and CDR2 is SASEGT.

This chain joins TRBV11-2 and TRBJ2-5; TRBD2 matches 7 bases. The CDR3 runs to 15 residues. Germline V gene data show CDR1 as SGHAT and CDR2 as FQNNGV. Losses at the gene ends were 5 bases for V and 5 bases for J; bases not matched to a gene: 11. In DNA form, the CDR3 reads TGTGCCAGCAGCGGGGGACTGCGGGGGACGGAGACCCAGTACTTC. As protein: CASSGGLRGTETQYF.

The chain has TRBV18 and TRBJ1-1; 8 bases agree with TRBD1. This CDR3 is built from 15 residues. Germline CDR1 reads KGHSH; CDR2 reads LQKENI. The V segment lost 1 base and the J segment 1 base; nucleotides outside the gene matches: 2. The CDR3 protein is CASSPLDRANTEAFF. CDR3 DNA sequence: TGTGCCAGCTCACCACTGGACAGGGCGAACACTGAAGCTTTCTTT.

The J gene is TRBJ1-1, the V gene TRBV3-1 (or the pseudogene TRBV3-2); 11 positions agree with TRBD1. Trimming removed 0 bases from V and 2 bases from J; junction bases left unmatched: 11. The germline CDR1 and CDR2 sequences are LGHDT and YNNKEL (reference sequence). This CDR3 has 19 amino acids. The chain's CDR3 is CASSQEVRTGGLGNTEAFF. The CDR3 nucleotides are TGTGCCAGCAGCCAAGAAGTGCGGACAGGGGGCTTAGGTAACACTGAAGCTTTCTTT.

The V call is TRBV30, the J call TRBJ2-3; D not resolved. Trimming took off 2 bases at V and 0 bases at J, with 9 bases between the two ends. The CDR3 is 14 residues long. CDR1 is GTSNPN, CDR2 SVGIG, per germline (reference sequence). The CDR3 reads CAWSLDSSTDTQYF. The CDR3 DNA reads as TGTGCCTGGAGTCTAGACTCTAGCACAGATACGCAGTATTTT.

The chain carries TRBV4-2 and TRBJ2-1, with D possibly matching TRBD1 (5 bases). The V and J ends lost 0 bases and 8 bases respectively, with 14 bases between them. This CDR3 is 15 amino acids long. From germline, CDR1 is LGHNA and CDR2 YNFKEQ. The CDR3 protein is CASSQETQVTDEQFF. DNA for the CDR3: TGTGCCAGCAGCCAAGAAACACAGGTTACCGATGAGCAGTTCTTC.

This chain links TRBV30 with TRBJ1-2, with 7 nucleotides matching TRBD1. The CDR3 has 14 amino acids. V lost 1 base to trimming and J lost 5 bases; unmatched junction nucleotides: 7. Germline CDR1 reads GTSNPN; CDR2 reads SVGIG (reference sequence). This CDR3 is CAWSGGQALYGYTF. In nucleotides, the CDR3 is TGTGCCTGGAGTGGTGGACAGGCACTTTATGGCTACACCTTC.

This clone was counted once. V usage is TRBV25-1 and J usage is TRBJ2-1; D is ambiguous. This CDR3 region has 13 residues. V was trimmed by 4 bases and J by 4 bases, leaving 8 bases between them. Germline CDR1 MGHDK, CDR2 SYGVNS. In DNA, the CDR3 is TGTGCCAGCAGTGCAACATCGTACAATGAGCAGTTCTTC. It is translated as CASSATSYNEQFF.

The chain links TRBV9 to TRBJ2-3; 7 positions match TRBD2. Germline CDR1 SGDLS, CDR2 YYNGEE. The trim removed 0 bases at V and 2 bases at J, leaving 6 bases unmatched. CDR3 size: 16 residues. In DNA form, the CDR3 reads TGTGCCAGCAGCGTAGGTCAGCGGGGAACCACAGATACGCAGTATTTT. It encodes CASSVGQRGTTDTQYF.

CDR3 nucleotide sequence: TGTGCCAGCAGCCACACCGGGGGTGCCAAAAACATTCAGTACTTC. It codes for CASSHTGGAKNIQYF. This chain uses TRBV4-2 with TRBJ2-4, with a tentative D call TRBD2 (6 bases). The V end was cut by 3 bases, the J end by 1 base, with 10 bases between. CDR3 length equals 15 residues. Per the germline V gene, CDR1 is LGHNA and CDR2 is YNFKEQ.

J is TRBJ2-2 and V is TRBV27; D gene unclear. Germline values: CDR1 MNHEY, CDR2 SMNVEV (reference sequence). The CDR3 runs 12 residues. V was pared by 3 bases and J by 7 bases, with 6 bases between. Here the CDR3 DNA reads TGTGCCAGCAGTTTCTTATTCGGGGAGCTGTTTTTT. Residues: CASSFLFGELFF.

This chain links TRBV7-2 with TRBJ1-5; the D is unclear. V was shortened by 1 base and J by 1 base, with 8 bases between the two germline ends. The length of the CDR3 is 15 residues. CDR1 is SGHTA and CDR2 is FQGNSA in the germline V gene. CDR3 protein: CASSLEAGSNQPQHF. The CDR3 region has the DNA TGTGCCAGCAGCTTAGAAGCGGGGAGCAATCAGCCCCAGCATTTT.

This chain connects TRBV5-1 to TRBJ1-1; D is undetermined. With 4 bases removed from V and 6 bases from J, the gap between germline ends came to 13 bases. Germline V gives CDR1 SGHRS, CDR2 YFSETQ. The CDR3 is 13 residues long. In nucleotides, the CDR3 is TGCGCCAGCAGCCCACTAGTCGTCGCTGAAGCTTTCTTT. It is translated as CASSPLVVAEAFF.